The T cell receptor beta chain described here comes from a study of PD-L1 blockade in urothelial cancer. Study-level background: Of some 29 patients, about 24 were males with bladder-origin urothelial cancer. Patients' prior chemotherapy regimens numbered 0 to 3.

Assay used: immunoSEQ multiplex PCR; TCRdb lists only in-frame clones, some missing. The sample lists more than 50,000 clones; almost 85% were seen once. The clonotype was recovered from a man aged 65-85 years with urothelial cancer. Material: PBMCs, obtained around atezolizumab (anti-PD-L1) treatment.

The CDR3, as DNA: TGTGCCAGCAGCTTGGACTCGAACAATGAGCAGTTCTTC. It encodes CASSLDSNNEQFF. The chain joins TRBV5-4 to TRBJ2-1; no firm D call. The V end lost 0 bases, the J end lost 5 bases, and 6 bases lay between the germline ends. Germline V gene sequence: CDR1 SGHNT, CDR2 YYREEE (reference sequence). CDR3 length equals 13 residues.